This entry describes one T cell receptor beta chain. The source of the sample is a study of Ad26.COV2.S vaccination and SARS-CoV-2 variants. Sample treatment: roughly 18 received Ad26.COV2.S at low or high dose, single or two shots; about 5 received placebo; per-sample allocation not given. Vaccine and placebo recipients were sampled on day 63 after the first injection. The administered vaccine (an Ad26 vector) expressed Wuhan-strain SARS-CoV-2 spike. Produced via immunoSEQ multiplex PCR; TCRdb's table is partial and in-frame only. The table lists approximately 450,000 clones, around 90% of them singletons. The CDR3 sequence is 15 residues long. In germline, CDR1 is KGHDR, CDR2 SFDVKD. Germline trimming cut 4 bases from V and 3 bases from J; bases unmatched to any gene: 8.

The chain recombines TRBV24-1 with TRBJ2-7; 7 bases align to TRBD1. The sample in question was peripheral blood, obtained in a trial of Ad26.COV2.S vaccine versus placebo. The receptor's source is a person between 18 and 60 years old who received the Ad26.COV2.S COVID-19 vaccine or a placebo. The CDR3 loop is CATSDLQGLNYEQYF. The CDR3 DNA follows: TGTGCCACCAGTGACCTACAGGGGCTAAACTACGAGCAGTACTTC.